This TCR beta chain was recovered during a study of siplizumab effects on memory and regulatory T cells. Study-wide points: The mapping of alloreactive clones to unstimulated subsets covered only a minor fraction of them. Naive or memory phenotype was unassignable for roughly 75-95% of proliferating CD4+ or CD8+ clones. Contribution to the alloresponse seemed major for naive T cells, which also seemed more diverse than memory cells.

Assays captured 10^5 or so TCR templates per sample. Assay: immunoSEQ multiplex PCR; the TCRdb copy retains only in-frame clones and omits some. The table has some 52,000 clones, less than 98% seen once; the top ten hold over 0.6%. This clone was observed a single time. The antigen remains unidentified. The source material was naive CD4+ T cells sorted from blood. The TCR was taken from a human donor in good health.

CDR3 sequence: CASSERGTGQAFF. CDR3 bases: TGTGCCAGCAGTGAACGGGGGACAGGGCAAGCTTTCTTT. This chain joins TRBV6-1 and TRBJ1-1; 9 nucleotides align to TRBD1. Germline values: CDR1 MNHNS, CDR2 SASEGT. Unmatched junction bases numbered 4, after V lost 2 bases and J lost 9 bases. There are 13 residues in the CDR3.